This T cell receptor beta chain was identified in a study of blood T cell repertoires in COVID-19. At the level of the study: Samples representing acute and convalescent COVID-19 were sourced from the United States, Italy and Spain. From T cells, B-cell-depleted T cells, or PBMCs came the material, which was cDNA or gDNA.

Profiling relied on immunoSEQ multiplex PCR, and the TCRdb table lists in-frame clones only, not all of them. The sample lists around 250,000 clones, approximately 84% seen once, with approximately 16% in the top ten. The sample holds one count of this clone. V was pared by 4 bases and J by 1 base, with 11 bases between. The germline gives CDR1 SGHRS, CDR2 YFSETQ. The CDR3 length is 14 residues. Sequenced material: PBMCs or T cells enriched from blood (not recorded which). This sequence joins TRBV5-1 and TRBJ1-1; a weak D match, TRBD1 (6 bases). This TCR came from a man between 40 and 49 years old who had recovered from COVID-19. CDR3 DNA: TGCGCCAGCAGCAAGCCGACAGGGAACACTGAAGCTTTCTTT. Its protein is CASSKPTGNTEAFF.